One and the same sample provided the 4 T cell receptor beta chains below, sequenced in a study of shared clonotypes between healthy human individuals. Naive-designated CD8 cells lacked CD45RO, were positively enriched for CCR7, and omitted terminally differentiated effector memory CD45RA+ cells. TCRdb's table, derived via immunoSEQ multiplex PCR, lists solely in-frame clones and lacks some. Here the sample spans some 2,000,000 clones, about 95% being singletons. Sequencing used naive CD8+ T cells sorted from blood. The source is a man aged 18 to 35 in good health.

The rearrangement links TRBV4-1 to TRBJ2-7; D call uncertain. The CDR3 contains 16 residues. Looked up from germline, CDR1 is MGHRA and CDR2 is YSYEKL. Deletions cut 0 bases from V and 1 base from J, with 13 bases between. This CDR3 reads CASSQEGPKMSYEQYF. The CDR3 coding sequence is TGCGCCAGCAGCCAAGAAGGCCCCAAGATGTCCTACGAGCAGTACTTC.

V usage is TRBV4-3 and J usage is TRBJ2-3; 7 bases are shared with TRBD2. J was trimmed by 2 bases and V by 0 bases; bases with no gene match: 11. Germline assignment: CDR1 LGHNA and CDR2 YSLEER. The CDR3 runs to 18 residues. CDR3 amino acids: CASSQDLIGLAVTDTQYF. Written as DNA, the CDR3 is TGCGCCAGCAGCCAAGATCTGATAGGGCTAGCGGTCACAGATACGCAGTATTTT.

The sample holds one count of this clone. The CDR3 DNA reads TGTGCCAGCAGTGAATGGGGACGCCTCAGCAATCAGCCCCAGCATTTT. Encoded protein: CASSEWGRLSNQPQHF. The J gene is TRBJ1-5, the V gene TRBV6-1; tentatively, D is TRBD1 (5 bases). Trimming removed 2 bases from V and 1 base from J, with 12 bases in between. Looked up from germline, CDR1 is MNHNS and CDR2 is SASEGT. CDR3 length equals 16 residues.

A remark on this clone: At one end, the junction sequence differs from germline, possibly due to a read error. The chain employs TRBV7-7 and TRBJ2-5; 8 nucleotides align to TRBD1. The CDR3 loop spans 16 amino acids. Germline-derived CDR1 and CDR2 are SSHAT and FNYEAQ (reference sequence). The CDR3 DNA reads TGTGCTAGCAGCTTACCCAGGGGGCGAGGGCAAGAGACCCAGTACTTC. Translation gives CASSLPRGRGQETQYF.